Listed here is a single T cell receptor beta chain. Cohorts were based on clinical histories the participants reported. Germline V gene sequence: CDR1 SGHAT, CDR2 FQNNGV. With 2 bases removed from V and 2 bases from J, the gap between germline ends came to 9 bases. This CDR3 has 14 amino acids. The entry originates in a study of blood T cell repertoires in COVID-19. Study in general: Sources were T cells, B-cell-depleted T cells, or PBMCs; the material itself was cDNA or gDNA.

As originally analysed: From reference gene primer amplification, estimates of nucleated cell counts were derived. Clones were sequenced by immunoSEQ multiplex PCR, and TCRdb holds only the in-frame ones, with some missing. D and trimming come from the DNA, and the V and J calls and clone size come from that table. The sample has 250,000 to 300,000 clones; around 83% are singletons. The material sequenced was PBMCs or T cells enriched from blood (not recorded which). The receptor was derived from a man between 35 and 55 years old who had been exposed to COVID-19. V gene TRBV11-2 combines with J gene TRBJ2-5, with D perhaps matching TRBD2 (5 bases). CDR3 protein: CASSLPPGQETQYF. DNA for the CDR3: TGTGCCAGCAGCTTACCGCCGGGGCAAGAGACCCAGTACTTC. Full variable domain (missing parts from reference TRBV11-2 and TRBJ2-5): EAGVAQSPRYKIIEKRQSVAFWCNPISGHATLYWYQQILGQGPKLLIQFQNNGVVDDSQLPKDRFSAERLKGVDSTLKIQPAKLEDSAVYLCASSLPPGQETQYFGPGTRLLVL.